The present TCR beta chain was sequenced within a study of PD-1 blockade in mismatch repair-deficient tumors (dated by TCRdb to about 2017). About the full investigation: Between September 2013 and late 2016, the trial enrolled roughly 86 consecutive patients with 11 to 12 types of mismatch repair-deficient cancer, all of whom had received prior treatment and were progressing. Deep sequencing of TCR CDR3 regions was used to track tumor-associated T cell clones in peripheral blood of patients responding to PD-1 blockade.

The research as a whole found: Tumor-resident clones, often undetectable in blood before treatment, expanded rapidly after pembrolizumab and then contracted, generally before radiologic responses.

The CDR3 holds 14 amino acids from the cysteine to the phenylalanine. Left in the record is the CDR3 DNA by itself, 42 bases read in frame from the first base. The germline V gene encodes CDR1 SEHNR and CDR2 FQNEAQ (reference sequence). V loses 3 bases of germline sequence and J loses 0 bases, and the interval between the two ends is 5 bases. Libraries came from the immunoSEQ multiplex PCR assay. In TCRdb, the immuneACCESS table is reduced to in-frame sequences with V and J assigned. These tables do not hold every clone; where another copy was compared, an unresolved V gene accounts for under half, and the others remain unexplained. This sample gives approximately 25,000 clones in total; 65% to 85% of them show up just once. Roughly 21% of the sample belongs to the ten largest clones. Concerning this clone: What antigen it recognizes has not been identified. Base qualities are missing; no much larger clone stands one base away.

The time point label of this sample denotes: peripheral blood 12 weeks after first pembrolizumab dose. Mismatch repair deficiency in every enrolled patient was established by polymerase chain reaction or immunohistochemistry. TCR sequencing was performed for a few patients who responded to pembrolizumab therapy. In the phase II trial, pembrolizumab PD-1 blockade was tested prospectively in advanced mismatch repair-deficient cancers, no matter which tissue of origin the cancers came from. Peripheral blood T cell samples were serially collected before and at multiple times after PD-1 blockade was started. The timing of each blood sample was reported as weeks after the first dose of pembrolizumab.

The source material was peripheral blood, sampled 12 weeks after starting pembrolizumab. The chain couples TRBV7-9 to TRBJ2-2; the D segment cannot be called with confidence. This clonotype was sampled from an adult with mismatch repair-deficient cancer. The CDR3 has the sequence CASSFGANTGELFF. The DNA sequence is given as TGTGCCAGCAGCTTCGGCGCGAACACCGGGGAGCTGTTTTTT.